This entry is about one TCR beta chain. Only in-frame clones appear in the TCRdb table, and some are missing; sequencing was by immunoSEQ multiplex PCR. The sample gives 95,000 to 150,000 clones, 85% to 90% of which show up once; about 7% is in the top ten. The sample belongs to a study of radiotherapy plus CTLA-4 blockade in lung cancer. This CDR3 spans 13 amino acids. V shed 0 bases and J shed 9 bases, with 10 bases lying between them. Germline V gives CDR1 SGDLS, CDR2 YYNGEE. The chain is built from TRBV9 and TRBJ2-1, with D tentatively TRBD2 (5 bases). Here the sequenced sample was peripheral blood, taken from a patient treated with radiotherapy plus ipilimumab. The origin of this receptor is a human donor with non-small cell lung cancer that progressed on radiotherapy plus ipilimumab. CDR3 nucleotide sequence: TGTGCCAGCAGCGTAGTGTTAGGAGGTGAGCAGTTCTTC. This sequence encodes CASSVVLGGEQFF.